The T cell receptor beta chain under discussion was sequenced for a study of blood T cell repertoires in COVID-19. Whole-study context: Sites across the United States, Italy and Spain contributed samples from acute and convalescent COVID-19. T cells, B-cell-depleted T cells, or PBMCs provided the cDNA or gDNA that served as material.

The protocol was immunoSEQ multiplex PCR, while the TCRdb copy is restricted to in-frame clones and leaves out a portion. This sample yields approximately 240,000 clones, of which about nine tenths are seen a single time; about 6.3% belongs to the top ten. V was cut by 5 bases and J by 3 bases, with 4 bases left in between. The germline V gene encodes CDR1 SQVTM and CDR2 ANQGSEA. This CDR3 is built from 10 residues. The receptor was derived from a woman aged 30 to 39 with acute COVID-19. The chain uses TRBV29-1 and TRBJ1-1; D not resolved. Sequenced sample: PBMCs or T cells enriched from blood (not recorded which). CDR3 coding DNA: TGCAGCGTTCTTGACACTGAAGCTTTCTTT. Translation: CSVLDTEAFF.